A single sample gave rise to the 11 T cell receptor beta chains below, sequenced in a study of T cells after yellow fever vaccination. TCRdb re-called the 5' RACE reads with MiXCR, one entry per CDR3 protein. In the table there are 250,000 to 300,000 distinct CDR3 sequences, 8.7% of which are singletons. Sequenced material: CD4+ T cells sorted from PBMCs, taken 5 days after the yellow fever booster vaccination. These receptors were collected from a man aged 18 to 29 who received the YFV17D yellow fever vaccine.

This clonotype has more than one count but fewer than ten. The chain recombines TRBV19 with TRBJ2-3; a weak D match, TRBD1 (6 bases). V was clipped by 6 bases and J by 3 bases, with 10 bases between them. Germline V gene lookup returns CDR1 LNHDA and CDR2 SQIVND (reference sequence). The CDR3 is 13 amino acids. The CDR3 DNA sequence: TGTGCCAGTAGGCAGGGGCGAACAGATACGCAGTATTTT. Residues: CASRQGRTDTQYF.

V and J are TRBV7-3 and TRBJ2-3; D ambiguous. This CDR3 region has 13 residues. Trimming removed 0 bases from V and 6 bases from J, with 7 bases in between. Germline CDR1 SGHTA, CDR2 FQGTGA. Here the CDR3 reads CASSLTVKDTQYF. The DNA for the CDR3 is TGTGCCAGCAGCTTAACCGTGAAGGATACGCAGTATTTT.

This chain uses TRBV12-3 or TRBV12-4 with TRBJ1-1; D not certain. With 4 bases removed from V and 0 bases from J, the gap between germline ends came to 6 bases. CDR3 length equals 13 residues. Written as DNA, the CDR3 is TGTGCCAGCAGTTCAAGGGTGAACACTGAAGCTTTCTTT. Protein: CASSSRVNTEAFF.

This sequence joins TRBV7-2 and TRBJ1-4, with D unclear. V lost 11 bases to trimming and J lost 7 bases, with 23 bases between them. CDR1 is SGHTA and CDR2 is FQGNSA in the germline V gene. The CDR3 consists of 15 residues. CDR3 in amino acids: CASSERASLGEKLFF. In DNA, the CDR3 is TGTGCCTCAAGTGAGAGGGCAAGTCTCGGTGAAAAACTGTTTTTT. The whole variable domain, filled in from reference TRBV7-2 and TRBJ1-4, reads GAGVSQSPSNKVTEKGKDVELRCDPISGHTALYWYRQSLGQGLEFLIYFQGNSAPDKSGLPSDRFSAERTGGSVSTLTIQRTQQEDSAVYLCASSERASLGEKLFFGSGTQLSVL.

The chain carries TRBV5-6 and TRBJ2-5, with a tentative D call TRBD2 (5 bases). Germline V CDR1 and CDR2: SGHDT, YYEEEE. The CDR3 has 16 amino acids. Trimming took off 4 bases at V and 0 bases at J, with 16 bases between the two ends. CDR3 coding DNA: TGTGCCAGCAGCCCGGGGTCCAGCAGAAACCAAGAGACCCAGTACTTC. Translation gives CASSPGSSRNQETQYF.

This clonotype was observed a few times. The rearrangement joins TRBV7-6 to TRBJ2-3; 12 nucleotides align to TRBD2. Trimming at V came to 1 base and at J to 0 bases, leaving 14 bases not matched to a gene. Germline CDR1 and CDR2: SGHVS and FNYEAQ. CDR3 size: 21 residues. The CDR3 sequence: CASSLVLAGGPYLYSTDTQYF. The CDR3 coding sequence is TGTGCCAGCAGCTTAGTACTAGCGGGGGGCCCTTACCTCTATAGCACAGATACGCAGTATTTT.

This clonotype came up a few times. This chain links TRBV9 with TRBJ2-1; the match to TRBD2 covers 9 bases. The CDR3 consists of 21 residues. V gave up 3 bases and J gave up 5 bases; unmatched junction bases: 24. Per the germline V gene, CDR1 is SGDLS and CDR2 is YYNGEE. This CDR3 reads CASSERGLARVQSRRNNEQFF. The CDR3 DNA reads TGTGCCAGCAGCGAGAGAGGACTAGCGAGAGTACAATCCCGAAGAAACAATGAGCAGTTCTTC.

The V call is TRBV20-1, the J call TRBJ2-1, with a weak D call TRBD1 (6 bases). This CDR3 is built from 16 residues. The V end was cut by 0 bases, the J end by 5 bases, with 17 bases between. The germline V gene encodes CDR1 DFQATT and CDR2 SNEGSKA (reference sequence). The CDR3: CSARDTGRSPDNEQFF. The DNA of the CDR3 is TGCAGTGCTAGAGATACAGGGCGCAGCCCGGACAATGAGCAGTTCTTC.

This clonotype has just a few counts. The CDR3 here is CASSSPGDYEQYV. CDR3 DNA sequence: TGTGCCAGCAGTTCCCCGGGTGACTACGAGCAGTACGTC. V and J are TRBV28 and TRBJ2-7; no clear D gene. There are 13 residues in the CDR3. Germline lookup yields CDR1 MDHEN and CDR2 SYDVKM. Trimming took off 4 bases at V and 3 bases at J, with 10 bases between the two ends.

This clonotype has ten or more counts. This chain uses TRBV20-1 with TRBJ2-5; D remains ambiguous. Trimming took 6 bases from V and 10 from J, leaving 24 bases between them. CDR3 length: 14 residues. In germline, CDR1 is DFQATT, CDR2 SNEGSKA (reference sequence). The CDR3 nucleotides read TGCAGTGCCCAGAGGCGGTTGGCCTCTATTGGCCAGTACTTC. Residues: CSAQRRLASIGQYF.

This clonotype was observed at least ten times. The V call is TRBV6-1, the J call TRBJ1-1; 9 bases are shared with TRBD1. The CDR3 length is 13 residues. CDR1 is MNHNS, CDR2 SASEGT, per germline. V trimming: 10 bases; J trimming: 3 bases; junction bases outside the gene matches: 6. As DNA, the CDR3 is TGTGCCACCCGGACAGGGGTGTACACTGAAGCTTTCTTT. Translating it yields CATRTGVYTEAFF.